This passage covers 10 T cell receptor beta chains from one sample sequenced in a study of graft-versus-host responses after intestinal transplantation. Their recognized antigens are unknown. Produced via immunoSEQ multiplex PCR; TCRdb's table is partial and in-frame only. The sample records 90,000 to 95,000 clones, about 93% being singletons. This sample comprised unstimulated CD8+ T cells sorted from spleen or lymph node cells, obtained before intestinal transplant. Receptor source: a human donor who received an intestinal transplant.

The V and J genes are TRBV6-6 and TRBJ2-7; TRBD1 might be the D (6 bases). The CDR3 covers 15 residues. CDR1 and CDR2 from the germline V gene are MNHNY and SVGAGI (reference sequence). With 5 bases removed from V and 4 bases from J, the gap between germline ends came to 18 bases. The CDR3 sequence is CASSEPRTADYEQYF. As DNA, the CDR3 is TGTGCCAGCAGTGAGCCACGGACAGCCGATTACGAGCAGTACTTC.

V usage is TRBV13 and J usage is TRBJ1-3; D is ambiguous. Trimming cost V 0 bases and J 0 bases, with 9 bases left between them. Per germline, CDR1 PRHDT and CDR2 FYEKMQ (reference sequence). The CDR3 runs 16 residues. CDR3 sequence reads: CASSLGHIASGNTIYF. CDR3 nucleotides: TGTGCCAGCAGCTTAGGACACATCGCCTCTGGAAACACCATATATTTT.

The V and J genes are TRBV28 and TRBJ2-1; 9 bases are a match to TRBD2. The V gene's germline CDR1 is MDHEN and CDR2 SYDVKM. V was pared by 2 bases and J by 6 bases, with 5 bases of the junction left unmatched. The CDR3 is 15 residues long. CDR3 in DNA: TGTGCCAGCAGTTTAAGACTAGCGGATGGCAATGAGCAGTTCTTC. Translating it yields CASSLRLADGNEQFF.

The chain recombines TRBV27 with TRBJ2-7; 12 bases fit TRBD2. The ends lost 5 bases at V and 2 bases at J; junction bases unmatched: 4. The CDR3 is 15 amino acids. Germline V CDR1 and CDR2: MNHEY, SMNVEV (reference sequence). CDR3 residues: CASSPRLAGAYEQYF. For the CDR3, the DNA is TGTGCCAGCAGTCCTAGACTAGCGGGAGCCTACGAGCAGTACTTC.

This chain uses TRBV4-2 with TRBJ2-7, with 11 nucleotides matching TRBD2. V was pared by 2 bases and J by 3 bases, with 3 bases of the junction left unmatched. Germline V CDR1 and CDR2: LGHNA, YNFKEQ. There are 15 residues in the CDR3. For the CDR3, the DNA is TGTGCCAGCAGCCAATCGACTAGCGGGAACTACGAGCAGTACTTC. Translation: CASSQSTSGNYEQYF.

The CDR3 nucleotides read TGTGCCAGCAGCTACCAGGCAGGGAACACCGGGGAGCTGTTTTTT. Encoded protein: CASSYQAGNTGELFF. The rearrangement uses TRBV7-6 and TRBJ2-2; the D is unclear. This CDR3 region has 15 residues. CDR1 and CDR2 (germline): SGHVS, FNYEAQ. Trimming stripped 4 bases from V and 1 base from J, with 10 bases between. Combining the CDR3 with reference TRBV7-6 and TRBJ2-2 gives the whole variable domain GAGVSQSPRYKVTKRGQDVALRCDPISGHVSLYWYRQALGQGPEFLTYFNYEAQQDKSGLPNDRFSAERPEGSISTLTIQRTEQRDSAMYRCASSYQAGNTGELFFGEGSRLTVL.

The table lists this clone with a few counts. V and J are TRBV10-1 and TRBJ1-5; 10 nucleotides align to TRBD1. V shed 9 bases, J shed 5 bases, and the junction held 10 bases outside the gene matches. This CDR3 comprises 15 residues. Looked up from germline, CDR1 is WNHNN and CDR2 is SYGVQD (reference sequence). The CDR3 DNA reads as TGCGCCAGACAAAGGGACAGGGGATGGGATCAGCCCCAGCATTTT. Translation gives CARQRDRGWDQPQHF.

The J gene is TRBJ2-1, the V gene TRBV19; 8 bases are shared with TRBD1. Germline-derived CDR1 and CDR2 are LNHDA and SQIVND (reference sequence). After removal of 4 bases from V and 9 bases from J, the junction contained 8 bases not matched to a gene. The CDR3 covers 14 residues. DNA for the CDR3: TGTGCCAGTAGTAAGGGACAGGAGTTGGGTGAGCAGTTCTTC. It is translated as CASSKGQELGEQFF.

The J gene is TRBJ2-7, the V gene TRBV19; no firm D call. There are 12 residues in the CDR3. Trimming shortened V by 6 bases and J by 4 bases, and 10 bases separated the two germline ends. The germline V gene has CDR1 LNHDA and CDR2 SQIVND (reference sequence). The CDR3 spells CASSPGSYEQYF. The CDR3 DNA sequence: TGTGCCAGTAGCCCCGGTTCTTACGAGCAGTACTTC.

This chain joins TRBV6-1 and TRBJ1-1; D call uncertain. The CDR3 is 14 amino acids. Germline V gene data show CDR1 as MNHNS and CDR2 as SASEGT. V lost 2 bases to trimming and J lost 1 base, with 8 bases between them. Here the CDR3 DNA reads TGTGCCAGCAGTGAACCTAGGCGGAACACTGAAGCTTTCTTT. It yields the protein CASSEPRRNTEAFF.